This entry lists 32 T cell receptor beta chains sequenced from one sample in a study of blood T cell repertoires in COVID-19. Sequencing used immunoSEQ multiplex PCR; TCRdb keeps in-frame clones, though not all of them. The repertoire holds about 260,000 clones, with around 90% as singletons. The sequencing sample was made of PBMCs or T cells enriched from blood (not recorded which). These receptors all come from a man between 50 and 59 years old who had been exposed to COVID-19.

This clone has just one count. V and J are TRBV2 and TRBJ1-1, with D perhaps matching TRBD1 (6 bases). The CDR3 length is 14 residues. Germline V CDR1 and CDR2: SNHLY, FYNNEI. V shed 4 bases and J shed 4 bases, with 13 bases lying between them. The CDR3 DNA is TGTGCCAGCAGTGCGAGACAGGCAGCCACTGAAGCTTTCTTT. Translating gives CASSARQAATEAFF. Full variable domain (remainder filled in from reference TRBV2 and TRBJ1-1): EPEVTQTPSHQVTQMGQEVILRCVPISNHLYFYWYRQILGQKVEFLVSFYNNEISEKSEIFDDQFSVERPDGSNFTLKIRSTKLEDSAMYFCASSARQAATEAFFGQGTRLTVV.

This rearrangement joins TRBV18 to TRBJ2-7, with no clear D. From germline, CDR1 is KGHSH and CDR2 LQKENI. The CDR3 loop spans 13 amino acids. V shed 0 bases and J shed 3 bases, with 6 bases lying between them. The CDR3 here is CASSPPADYEQYF. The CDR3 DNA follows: TGTGCCAGCTCACCACCGGCCGACTACGAGCAGTACTTC.

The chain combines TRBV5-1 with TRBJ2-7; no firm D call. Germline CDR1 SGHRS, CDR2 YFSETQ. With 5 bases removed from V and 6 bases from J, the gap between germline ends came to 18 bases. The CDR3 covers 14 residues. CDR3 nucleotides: TGCGCCAGCAGTCCATCTCCCAATTTCGGCGAGCAGTACGTC. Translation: CASSPSPNFGEQYV.

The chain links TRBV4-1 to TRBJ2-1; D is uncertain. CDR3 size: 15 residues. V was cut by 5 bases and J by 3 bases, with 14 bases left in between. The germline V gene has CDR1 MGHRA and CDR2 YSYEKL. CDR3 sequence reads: CASSYTPPFYNEQFF. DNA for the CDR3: TGCGCCAGCAGCTATACTCCCCCCTTCTACAATGAGCAGTTCTTC.

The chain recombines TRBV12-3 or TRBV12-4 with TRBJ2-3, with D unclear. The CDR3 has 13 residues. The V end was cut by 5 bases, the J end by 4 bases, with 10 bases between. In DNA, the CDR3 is TGTGCCAGCAGTCCGGAGTGGGCAGATACGCAGTATTTT. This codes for CASSPEWADTQYF.

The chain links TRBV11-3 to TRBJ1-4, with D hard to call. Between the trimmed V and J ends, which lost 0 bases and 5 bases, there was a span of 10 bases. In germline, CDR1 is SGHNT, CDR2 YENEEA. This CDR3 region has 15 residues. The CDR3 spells CASSLDRSGNEKLFF. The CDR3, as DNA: TGTGCCAGCAGCTTAGATCGTAGCGGCAATGAAAAACTGTTTTTT.

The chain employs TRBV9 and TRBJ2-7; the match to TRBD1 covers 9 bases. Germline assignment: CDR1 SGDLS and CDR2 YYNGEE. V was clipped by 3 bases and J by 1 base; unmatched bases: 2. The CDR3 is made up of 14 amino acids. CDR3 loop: CASSEGQGSYEQYF. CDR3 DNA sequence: TGTGCCAGCAGCGAAGGACAGGGGTCCTACGAGCAGTACTTC.

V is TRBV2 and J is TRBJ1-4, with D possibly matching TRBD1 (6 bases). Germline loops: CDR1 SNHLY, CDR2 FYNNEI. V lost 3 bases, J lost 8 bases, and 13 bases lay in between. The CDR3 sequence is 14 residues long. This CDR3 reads CASSEDRSVEKLFF. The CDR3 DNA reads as TGTGCCAGCAGTGAGGACAGAAGTGTCGAAAAACTGTTTTTT.

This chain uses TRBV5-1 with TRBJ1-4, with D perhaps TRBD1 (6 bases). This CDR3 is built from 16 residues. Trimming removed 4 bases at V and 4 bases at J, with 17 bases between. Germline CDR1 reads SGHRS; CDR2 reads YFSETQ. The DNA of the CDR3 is TGCGCCAGCAGCCCAGGACAGTTGCAAAATAATGAAAAACTGTTTTTT. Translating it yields CASSPGQLQNNEKLFF.

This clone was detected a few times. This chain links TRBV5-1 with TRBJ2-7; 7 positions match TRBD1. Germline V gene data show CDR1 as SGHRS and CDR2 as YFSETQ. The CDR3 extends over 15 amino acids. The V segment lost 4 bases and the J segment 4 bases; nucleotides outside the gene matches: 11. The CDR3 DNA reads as TGCGCCAGCAGCCCTAGGACAGGTGCCTTATACGAGCAGTACTTC. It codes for CASSPRTGALYEQYF.

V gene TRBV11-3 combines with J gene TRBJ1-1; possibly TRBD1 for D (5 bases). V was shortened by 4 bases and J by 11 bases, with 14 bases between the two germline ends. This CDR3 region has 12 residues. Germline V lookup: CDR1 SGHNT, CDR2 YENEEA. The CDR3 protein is CASSSYGGIAFF. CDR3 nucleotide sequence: TGTGCCAGCAGCTCCTACGGGGGAATCGCTTTCTTT.

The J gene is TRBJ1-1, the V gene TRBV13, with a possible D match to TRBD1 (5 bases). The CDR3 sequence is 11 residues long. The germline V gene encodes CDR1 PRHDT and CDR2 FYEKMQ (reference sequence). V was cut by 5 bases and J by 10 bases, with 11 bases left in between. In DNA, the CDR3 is TGTGCCAGCAGCCGAGGGGAGGGAGCTTTCTTT. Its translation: CASSRGEGAFF. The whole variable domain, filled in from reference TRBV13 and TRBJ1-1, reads AAGVIQSPRHLIKEKRETATLKCYPIPRHDTVYWYQQGPGQDPQFLISFYEKMQSDKGSIPDRFSAQQFSDYHSELNMSSLELGDSALYFCASSRGEGAFFGQGTRLTVV.

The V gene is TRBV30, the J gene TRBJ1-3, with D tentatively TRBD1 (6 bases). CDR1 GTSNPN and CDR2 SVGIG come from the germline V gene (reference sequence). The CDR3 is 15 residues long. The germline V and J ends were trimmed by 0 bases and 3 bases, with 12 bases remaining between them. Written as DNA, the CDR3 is TGTGCCTGGAGTGTAGGGGGTCTAGGTGGAAACACCATATATTTT. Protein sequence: CAWSVGGLGGNTIYF.

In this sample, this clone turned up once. The CDR3 bases are TGTGCCAGCAGTGAATTTCGCGGGGGCGCTTCTACGCAGTATTTT. This sequence encodes CASSEFRGGASTQYF. The rearrangement uses TRBV6-1 and TRBJ2-3; a possible D gene is TRBD2 (7 bases). Between the trimmed V and J ends, which lost 2 bases and 8 bases, there was a span of 17 bases. Germline lookup yields CDR1 MNHNS and CDR2 SASEGT. This CDR3 has 15 residues.

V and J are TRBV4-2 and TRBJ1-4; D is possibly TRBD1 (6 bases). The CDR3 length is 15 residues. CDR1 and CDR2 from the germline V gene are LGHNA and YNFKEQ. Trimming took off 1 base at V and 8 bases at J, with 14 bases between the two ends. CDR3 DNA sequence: TGTGCCAGCAGCCAAGTGTCGGGGGGCAAGGAAAAACTGTTTTTT. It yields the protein CASSQVSGGKEKLFF.

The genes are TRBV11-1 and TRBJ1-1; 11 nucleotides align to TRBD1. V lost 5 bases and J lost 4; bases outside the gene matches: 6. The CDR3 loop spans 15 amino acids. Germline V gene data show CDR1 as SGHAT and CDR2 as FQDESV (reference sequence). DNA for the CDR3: TGTGCCAGCAGCCCGTGGACAGGGGGCGTCACTGAAGCTTTCTTT. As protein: CASSPWTGGVTEAFF.

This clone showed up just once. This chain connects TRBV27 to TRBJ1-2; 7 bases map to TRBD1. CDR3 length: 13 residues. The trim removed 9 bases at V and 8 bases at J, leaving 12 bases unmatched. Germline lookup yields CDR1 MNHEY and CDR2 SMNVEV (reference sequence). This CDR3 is CASSLDRSVGYTF. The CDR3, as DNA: TGTGCCAGTTCCTTGGACAGGAGCGTCGGCTACACCTTC.

CDR3 sequence reads: CASSPSLRGEQYV. For the CDR3, the DNA is TGTGCCAGCTCACCCTCACTTAGGGGCGAGCAGTACGTC. J is TRBJ2-7 and V is TRBV18, with D possibly TRBD1 on 5 matching bases. This CDR3 region has 13 residues. Germline CDR1 reads KGHSH; CDR2 reads LQKENI. V lost 3 bases and J lost 6, with 12 bases in between.

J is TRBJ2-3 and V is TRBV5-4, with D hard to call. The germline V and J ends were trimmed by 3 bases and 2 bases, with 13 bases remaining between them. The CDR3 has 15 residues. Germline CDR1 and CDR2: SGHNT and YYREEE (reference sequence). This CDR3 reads CASSSRSVFTDTQYF. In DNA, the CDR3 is TGTGCCAGCAGCTCGAGGAGTGTATTCACAGATACGCAGTATTTT.

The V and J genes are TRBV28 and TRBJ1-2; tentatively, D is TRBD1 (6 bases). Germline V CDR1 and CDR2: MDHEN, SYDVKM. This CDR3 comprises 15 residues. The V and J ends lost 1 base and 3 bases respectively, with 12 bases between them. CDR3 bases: TGTGCCAGCAGTTTATTACAGGGAAGTCACTATGGCTACACCTTC. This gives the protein CASSLLQGSHYGYTF.

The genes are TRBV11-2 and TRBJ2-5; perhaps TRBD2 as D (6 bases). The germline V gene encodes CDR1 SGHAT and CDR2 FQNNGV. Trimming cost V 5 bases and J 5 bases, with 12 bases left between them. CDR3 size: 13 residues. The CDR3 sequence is CASSPRGTETQYF. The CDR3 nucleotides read TGTGCCAGCAGCCCCCGCGGGACTGAGACCCAGTACTTC.

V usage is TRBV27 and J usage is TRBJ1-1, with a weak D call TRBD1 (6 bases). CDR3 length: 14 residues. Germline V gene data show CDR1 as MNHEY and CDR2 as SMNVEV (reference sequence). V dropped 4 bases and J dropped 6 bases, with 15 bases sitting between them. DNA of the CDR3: TGTGCCAGCAGTTCCTATCCGGGGACACCTGAAGCTTTCTTT. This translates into CASSSYPGTPEAFF.

The CDR3 bases are TGTGCCAGCAGCCAACGGCCTTGGGGCGACAGGGAGGACACTGAAGCTTTCTTT. It specifies CASSQRPWGDREDTEAFF. The V call is TRBV9, the J call TRBJ1-1, with TRBD1 matching 7 bases. In germline, CDR1 is SGDLS, CDR2 YYNGEE. J gave up 3 bases and V 4 bases, and 18 bases lay outside the gene matches. The CDR3 is 18 amino acids.

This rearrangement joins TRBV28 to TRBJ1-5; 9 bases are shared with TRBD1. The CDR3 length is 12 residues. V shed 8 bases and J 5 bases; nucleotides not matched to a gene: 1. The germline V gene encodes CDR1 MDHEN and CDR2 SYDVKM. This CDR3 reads CASGTGHQPQHF. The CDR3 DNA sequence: TGTGCCAGCGGGACAGGGCATCAGCCCCAGCATTTT.

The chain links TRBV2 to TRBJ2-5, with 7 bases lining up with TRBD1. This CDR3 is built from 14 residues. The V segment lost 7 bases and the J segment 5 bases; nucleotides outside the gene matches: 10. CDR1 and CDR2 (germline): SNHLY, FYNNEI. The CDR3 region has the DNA TGTGCCAGCAACAAGGGGGCTTTATCGGAGACCCAGTACTTC. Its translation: CASNKGALSETQYF.

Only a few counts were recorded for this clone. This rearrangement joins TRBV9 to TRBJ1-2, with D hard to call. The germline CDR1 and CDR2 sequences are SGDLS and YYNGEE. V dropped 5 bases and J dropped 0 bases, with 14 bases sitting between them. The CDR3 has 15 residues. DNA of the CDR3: TGTGCCAGCAGTCCTAGACTGGCAACTAACTATGGCTACACCTTC. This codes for CASSPRLATNYGYTF.

The CDR3 DNA is TGTGCCAGGGCGCGGTCCCTTCTAGCGGGAGGCGCCTACGAGCAGTACGTC. This codes for CARARSLLAGGAYEQYV. The rearrangement uses TRBV19 and TRBJ2-7, with 11 bases identical to TRBD2. Germline trimming cut 9 bases from V and 2 bases from J; bases unmatched to any gene: 15. Germline V gives CDR1 LNHDA, CDR2 SQIVND (reference sequence). The CDR3 loop spans 17 amino acids.

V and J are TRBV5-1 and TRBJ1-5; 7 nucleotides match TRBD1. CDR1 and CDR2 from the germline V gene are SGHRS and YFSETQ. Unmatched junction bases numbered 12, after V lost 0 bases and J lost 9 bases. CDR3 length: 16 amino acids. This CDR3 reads CASSLDGRGFPGPQHF. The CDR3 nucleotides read TGCGCCAGCAGCTTGGACGGCAGGGGGTTCCCTGGGCCCCAGCATTTT. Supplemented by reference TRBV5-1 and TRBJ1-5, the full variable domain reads KAGVTQTPRYLIKTRGQQVTLSCSPISGHRSVSWYQQTPGQGLQFLFEYFSETQRNKGNFPGRFSGRQFSNSRSEMNVSTLELGDSALYLCASSLDGRGFPGPQHFGDGTRLSIL.

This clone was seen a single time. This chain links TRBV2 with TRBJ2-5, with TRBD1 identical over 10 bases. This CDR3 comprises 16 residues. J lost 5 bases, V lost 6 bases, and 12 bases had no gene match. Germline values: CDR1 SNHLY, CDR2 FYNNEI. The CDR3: CASRRTRQGAVETQYF. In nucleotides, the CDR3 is TGTGCCAGCAGGAGGACCCGACAGGGGGCTGTGGAGACCCAGTACTTC.

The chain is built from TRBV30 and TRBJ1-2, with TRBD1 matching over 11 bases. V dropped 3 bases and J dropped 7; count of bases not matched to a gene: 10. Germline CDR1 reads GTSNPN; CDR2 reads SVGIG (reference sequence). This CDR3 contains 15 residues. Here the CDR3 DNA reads TGTGCCTGGAGCTCTGTCGGACAGGGGGCCGGTGGCTACACCTTC. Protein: CAWSSVGQGAGGYTF.

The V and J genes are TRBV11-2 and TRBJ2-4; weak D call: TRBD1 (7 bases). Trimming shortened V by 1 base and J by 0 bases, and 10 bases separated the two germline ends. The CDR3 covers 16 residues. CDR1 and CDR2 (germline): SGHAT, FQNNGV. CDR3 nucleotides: TGTGCCAGCAGCTTAGGACAGGGACTAGCCAAAAACATTCAGTACTTC. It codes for CASSLGQGLAKNIQYF.

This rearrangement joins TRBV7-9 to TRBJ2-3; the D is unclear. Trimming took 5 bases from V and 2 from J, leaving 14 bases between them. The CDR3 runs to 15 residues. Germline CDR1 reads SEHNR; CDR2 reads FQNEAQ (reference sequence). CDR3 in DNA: TGTGCCAGCAGCGAACGGCGGTCAAACACAGATACGCAGTATTTT. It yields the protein CASSERRSNTDTQYF.